A selection of T cell receptor beta chains follows, all from one sample in a study of CD8 T cells in ankylosing spondylitis. TCRdb reanalysed the 5' RACE reads using MiXCR and keeps one entry per CDR3 protein. The repertoire holds just over 350,000 distinct CDR3 sequences, with approximately 22% as singletons. The source material was blood, either unsorted or a sorted T cell fraction (not recorded which). The source is a male donor with ankylosing spondylitis or in good health (not recorded which). Each CDR3 is given with its conserved first and last residue. The D gene is left open where the match is weak. Size values are once, few and many counts, or a class for expanded clones, and some rows have none.

size	V	J	D	length	DNA	CDR3
-	TRBV12-3/TRBV12-4	TRBJ1-5	-	16	TGTGCCAGCACTCTCGGCAACGCTGGCCTCAATCAGCCCCAGCATTTT	CASTLGNAGLNQPQHF
few	TRBV12-3/TRBV12-4	TRBJ2-7	-	12	TGTGCCAGCAGACTACAGGGCCACGAGCAGTACTTC	CASRLQGHEQYF
-	TRBV5-5	TRBJ1-3	-	15	TGTGCCAGCAGCTTTTCCCAGGGGAACGGAAACACCATATATTTT	CASSFSQGNGNTIYF
few	TRBV3-1	TRBJ2-1	-	15	TGTGCCAGCAGCCAACCCTCGTCCGGGGCCAATGAGCAGTTCTTC	CASSQPSSGANEQFF
few	TRBV7-8	TRBJ2-1	TRBD1	16	TGTGCCAGCAGCTTCGAAACCGGGACAGGGAGCAATGAGCAGTTCTTC	CASSFETGTGSNEQFF
-	TRBV28	TRBJ1-3	TRBD1	15	TGTGCCAGCAGTCCGGACAGGGGTGAAGGAAACACCATATATTTT	CASSPDRGEGNTIYF
few	TRBV6-5	TRBJ2-7	-	14	TGTGCCAGCAGTTTGGGCCGTACTTCCTACGAACAGTACTTC	CASSLGRTSYEQYF
-	TRBV29-1	TRBJ2-1	-	14	TGCAGCGTGATTCTGGTGGGCCAAAACAATGAGCAGTTCTTC	CSVILVGQNNEQFF
-	TRBV5-1	TRBJ1-1	TRBD1	13	TGCGCCAGCAGGCAACACCAGGGGGCTGAAGCTTTCTTT	CASRQHQGAEAFF
-	TRBV29-1	TRBJ2-7	-	13	TGCAGCGCAATCTACAGGACCCGGAACGAGCAGTACTTC	CSAIYRTRNEQYF
many	TRBV7-2	TRBJ2-1	TRBD1	12	TGTGCCAGCAGCGCAGGGGGTCATGAGCAGTTCTTC	CASSAGGHEQFF
few	TRBV18	TRBJ2-6	-	17	TGTGCCAGCTCACCTTTCCCTACCCTCTCTGGGGCCAACGTCCTGACTTTC	CASSPFPTLSGANVLTF
few	TRBV7-9	TRBJ2-7	-	13	TGTGCCAGCAGCCGACAGGAGACCTACGAGCAGTACTTC	CASSRQETYEQYF
-	TRBV12-3/TRBV12-4	TRBJ2-1	-	13	TGTGCCAGCAGTTTGCGGGGACCCCCCGCGGGGTTCTTC	CASSLRGPPAGFF
-	TRBV6-5	TRBJ2-7	-	12	TGTGCCAGCACCGTAAGGCCCGGCGAGCAGTACTTC	CASTVRPGEQYF
-	TRBV29-1	TRBJ2-1	TRBD2	13	TGCAGCGTTGACCGGGGGGGCCTTTATGAGCTGTTCTTC	CSVDRGGLYELFF
many	TRBV29-1	TRBJ2-1	-	14	TGCAGCGTTGAAACCCAGGAGTCTTACAATGAGCAGTTCTTC	CSVETQESYNEQFF
-	TRBV7-9	TRBJ1-1	-	13	TGTGCCAGCAGCTTGGACGGAAGGACTGAAGCTTTCTTT	CASSLDGRTEAFF
many	TRBV20-1	TRBJ1-5	-	14	TGCAGTGCTAGACCCATGGAGGGGGACCAGCCCCAGCATTTT	CSARPMEGDQPQHF
-	TRBV9	TRBJ2-1	TRBD2	15	TGTGCCAGCAGCAGCCCCTTACGGGGGGGCCATGAGCAGTTCTTC	CASSSPLRGGHEQFF
-	TRBV12-3/TRBV12-4	TRBJ1-5	-	16	TGTGCCAGCAGTTTTGGGGGGACATTTAGCAATCAGCCCCAGCATTTT	CASSFGGTFSNQPQHF
few	TRBV12-3/TRBV12-4	TRBJ2-7	-	11	TGTGCCAGCAAAATCGGAACCGAGCAGTACTTC	CASKIGTEQYF
-	TRBV5-1	TRBJ2-7	TRBD1	14	TGCGCCAGCACCTCGACAGGGGGTCTTGGGGAGCAGTACTTC	CASTSTGGLGEQYF
few	TRBV6-1	TRBJ2-3	-	17	TGTGCCAGCAACCACGAAGCTATAGCGGCCGGGGGAGATACGCAGTATTTT	CASNHEAIAAGGDTQYF
few	TRBV9	TRBJ2-7	-	16	TGTGCCAGCAGCACCCTGGGGGGGGGCAACGGGGACGAGCAGTACTTC	CASSTLGGGNGDEQYF
-	TRBV7-2	TRBJ2-7	TRBD2	16	TGTGCCAGCAGCTCGGGACTAGCGGGGAGCTCCTACGAGCAGTACTTC	CASSSGLAGSSYEQYF
few	TRBV5-8	TRBJ1-1	-	13	TGTGCCAGCAGCTTGATATCGAACACTGAAGCTTTCTTT	CASSLISNTEAFF
-	TRBV7-9	TRBJ1-5	-	12	TGTGCCAGCAGCCTCGATCGGGGGCCCCAGCATTTT	CASSLDRGPQHF
-	TRBV4-1	TRBJ2-5	-	18	TGCGCCAGCAGCCAAGAGTTGGCCACTCTCTCTGAGGAGGGGACCCAGTACTTC	CASSQELATLSEEGTQYF
few	TRBV11-2	TRBJ2-1	TRBD2	16	TGTGCCAGCAGCCAGAGCGGGGGGCCATATTACAATGAGCAGTTCTTC	CASSQSGGPYYNEQFF
once	TRBV6-5	TRBJ2-1	-	12	TGTGCCAGCAGTAACGACCAAACCGTGGAGTTCTTC	CASSNDQTVEFF
-	TRBV15	TRBJ2-7	-	13	TGTGCCACCAGAGGTAGGAGCTCCTACGAGCAGTACTTC	CATRGRSSYEQYF
few	TRBV6-2/TRBV6-3	TRBJ2-3	TRBD2	16	TGTGCCTCCTCCACCGGGACTAGCGGGGGAGCAGATACGCAGTATTTT	CASSTGTSGGADTQYF
-	TRBV5-5	TRBJ2-7	-	12	TGTGCCAGCAGCTTGGCCAGGTACGAGCAGTACTTC	CASSLARYEQYF
-	TRBV28	TRBJ2-5	-	11	TGTGCCAGCGCAGGGTGGGAGACCCAGTACTTC	CASAGWETQYF
-	TRBV2	TRBJ2-1	TRBD1	13	TGTGCCAGCACGGGACAGGGGGGCAATGAGCAGTTCTTC	CASTGQGGNEQFF
few	TRBV7-2	TRBJ1-1	-	13	TGTGCCAGCAGGAATTCTGGGAACACTGAAGCTTTCTTT	CASRNSGNTEAFF
-	TRBV7-9	TRBJ2-5	TRBD2	16	TGTGCCAGCAGCTTAGGCCCGGGGGGGGTCCAAGAGACCCAGTACTTC	CASSLGPGGVQETQYF
-	TRBV28	TRBJ2-5	TRBD2	15	TGTGCCAGCAGTTTATCCAGGGAGGGCCAAGAGACCCAGTACTTC	CASSLSREGQETQYF
few	TRBV11-2	TRBJ2-5	TRBD2	15	TGTGCCAGCAGCTTAGACGCTAGCGGGAAAGAGACCCAGTACTTC	CASSLDASGKETQYF
-	TRBV12-3/TRBV12-4	TRBJ2-5	TRBD2	17	TGTGCCAGCAGTCCTTCGCTTGGGCGGGGGGGCCTGGAGACCCAGTACTTC	CASSPSLGRGGLETQYF
-	TRBV18	TRBJ2-2	-	15	TGTGCCAGCTCACTAGACACCTCGAACACCGGGGAGCTGTTTTTT	CASSLDTSNTGELFF
many	TRBV12-3/TRBV12-4	TRBJ2-7	-	11	TGTGCCAGCAGTCAGGGTCTCGAGCAGTACTTC	CASSQGLEQYF
few	TRBV20-1	TRBJ2-1	TRBD2	15	TGCAGTGCTAGAGAGGGACTAGGGACCTACAATGAGCAGTTCTTC	CSAREGLGTYNEQFF
-	TRBV7-2	TRBJ2-5	-	13	TGTGCACAAAGAGCCAGCAGCCAAGAGACCCAGTACTTC	CAQRASSQETQYF
-	TRBV4-1	TRBJ1-2	-	15	TGCGCCAGCAGCCAATTACCCTCGGGGACACATGGCTACACCTTC	CASSQLPSGTHGYTF
-	TRBV15	TRBJ2-7	-	14	TGTGCCACCAGCAGAACCGGGACTTACTACGAGCAGTACTTC	CATSRTGTYYEQYF
once	TRBV11-2	TRBJ2-5	-	14	TGTGCCAGCAGCTTAGGAGGGTTCCAAGAGACCCAGTACTTC	CASSLGGFQETQYF
few	TRBV7-2	TRBJ1-4	-	12	TGTGCCAGCAGCTTAGCCGGGGGAAAACTGTTTTTT	CASSLAGGKLFF
-	TRBV12-3/TRBV12-4	TRBJ2-7	-	14	TGTGCCAGCAGGCCAACAGGGGAGGGGTTCGAGCAGTACTTC	CASRPTGEGFEQYF
few	TRBV7-9	TRBJ2-1	-	15	TGTGCCAGCAGCTTAGTAGGGGGGCTTAACAATGAGCAGTTCTTC	CASSLVGGLNNEQFF
-	TRBV7-2	TRBJ2-3	TRBD2	15	TGTGCCAGCAGCTCGACCCCACTAGCGGGGAATACGCAGTATTTT	CASSSTPLAGNTQYF
-	TRBV4-1	TRBJ2-5	TRBD1	14	TGCGCCAGCAGCCAAGTGACAGGGCAAGAGACCCAGTACTTC	CASSQVTGQETQYF
few	TRBV14	TRBJ1-6	-	13	TGTGCCAGCAGCCAAATACGGGATTCACCCCTCCACTTT	CASSQIRDSPLHF
-	TRBV11-2	TRBJ2-7	-	19	TGTGCCAGCAGCTTAGAGGCTGAGTATGGGGAGTTTGACGCCTACGAGCAGTACTTC	CASSLEAEYGEFDAYEQYF